These 5 T cell receptor beta chains were sequenced from one sample in a study of blood T cell repertoires in COVID-19. Sequencing was performed with immunoSEQ multiplex PCR; in TCRdb, only in-frame clones are kept and a portion is missing. Of some 180,000 clones listed, roughly 89% are singletons. Sequencing input: peripheral blood. All receptors come from a man between 40 and 49 years old with acute or convalescent COVID-19.

The chain combines TRBV7-2 with TRBJ2-7; TRBD1 agrees at 10 bases. This CDR3 is 15 amino acids long. Germline trimming cut 5 bases from V and 3 bases from J; bases unmatched to any gene: 7. Germline values: CDR1 SGHTA, CDR2 FQGNSA. The CDR3 region is CASSLWRDRGYEQYF. In nucleotides, the CDR3 is TGTGCCAGCAGCCTATGGCGGGACAGGGGCTACGAGCAGTACTTC.

The chain employs TRBV5-4 and TRBJ1-3, with D perhaps TRBD1 (5 bases). The V gene lost 4 bases and the J gene lost 2 bases, with 10 bases spanning the gap. This CDR3 has 14 amino acids. The germline gives CDR1 SGHNT, CDR2 YYREEE (reference sequence). The CDR3 region has the DNA TGTGCCAGCAGCCTATCAGGGACTGGAAACACCATATATTTT. This translates into CASSLSGTGNTIYF.

The rearrangement uses TRBV15 and TRBJ2-5; 7 bases line up with TRBD1. Looked up from germline, CDR1 is LNHNV and CDR2 is YYDKDF (reference sequence). V was pared by 3 bases and J by 5 bases, with 3 bases of the junction left unmatched. CDR3 length equals 13 residues. The CDR3 loop reads CATSRGQWETQYF. DNA of the CDR3: TGTGCCACCAGCAGGGGACAGTGGGAGACCCAGTACTTC.

The chain has TRBV6-6 and TRBJ1-4; tentative D call: TRBD1 (5 bases). Germline CDR1 and CDR2: MNHNY and SVGAGI (reference sequence). V shed 11 bases and J shed 5 bases, with 18 bases lying between them. There are 14 residues in the CDR3. The CDR3 region has the DNA TGTGCCTCCCACACCTCGACAGCAAATGAAAAACTGTTTTTT. This sequence encodes CASHTSTANEKLFF.

The CDR3 nucleotides are TGTGCCAGCAGCTTACGCGGGGTTTTACGGTTCTTC. It is translated as CASSLRGVLRFF. The chain combines TRBV11-1 with TRBJ2-1; TRBD2 is a possible D gene (6 bases). The germline gives CDR1 SGHAT, CDR2 FQDESV (reference sequence). This CDR3 has 12 amino acids. Trimming pared 2 bases from V and 15 bases from J, leaving 14 bases between.